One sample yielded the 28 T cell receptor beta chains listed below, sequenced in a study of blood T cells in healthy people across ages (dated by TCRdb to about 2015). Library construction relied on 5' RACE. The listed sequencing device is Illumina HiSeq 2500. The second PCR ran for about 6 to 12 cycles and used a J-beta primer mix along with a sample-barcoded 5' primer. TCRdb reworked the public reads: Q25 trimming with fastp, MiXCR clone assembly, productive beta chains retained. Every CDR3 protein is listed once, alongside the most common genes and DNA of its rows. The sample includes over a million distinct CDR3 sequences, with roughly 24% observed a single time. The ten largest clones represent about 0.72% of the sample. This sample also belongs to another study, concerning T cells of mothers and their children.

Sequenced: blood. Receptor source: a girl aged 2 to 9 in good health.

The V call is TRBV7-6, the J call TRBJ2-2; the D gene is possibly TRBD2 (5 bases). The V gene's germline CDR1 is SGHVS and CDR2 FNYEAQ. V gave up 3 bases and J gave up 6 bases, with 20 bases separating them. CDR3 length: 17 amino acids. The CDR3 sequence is CASSFPGGGAEPGELFF. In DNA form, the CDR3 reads TGTGCCAGCAGCTTTCCAGGCGGAGGAGCGGAGCCCGGGGAGCTGTTTTTT. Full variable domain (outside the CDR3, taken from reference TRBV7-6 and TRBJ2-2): GAGVSQSPRYKVTKRGQDVALRCDPISGHVSLYWYRQALGQGPEFLTYFNYEAQQDKSGLPNDRFSAERPEGSISTLTIQRTEQRDSAMYRCASSFPGGGAEPGELFFGEGSRLTVL.

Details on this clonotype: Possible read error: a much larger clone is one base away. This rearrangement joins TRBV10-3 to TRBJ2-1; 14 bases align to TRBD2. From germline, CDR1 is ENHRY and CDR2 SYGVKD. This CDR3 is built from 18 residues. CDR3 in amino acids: CAIIEYGTSGSINNEQFF. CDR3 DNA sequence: TGTGCCATCATTGAGTACGGGACTAGCGGGAGTATCAACAATGAGCAGTTCTTC.

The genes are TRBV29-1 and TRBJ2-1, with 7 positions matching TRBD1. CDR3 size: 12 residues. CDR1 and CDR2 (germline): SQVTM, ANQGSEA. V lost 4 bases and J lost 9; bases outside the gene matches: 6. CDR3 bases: TGCAGCGTTGGACAGGGTGCGAGTGAGCAGTTCTTC. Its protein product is CSVGQGASEQFF.

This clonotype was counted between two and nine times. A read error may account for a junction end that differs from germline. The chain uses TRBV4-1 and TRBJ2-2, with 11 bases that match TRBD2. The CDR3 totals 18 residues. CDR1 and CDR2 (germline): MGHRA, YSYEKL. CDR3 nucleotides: TGCACCAGCAGCCAAGTCATGCTAGCGGGAGGAGTACCCGGGGAGCTGTTTTTT. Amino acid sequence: CTSSQVMLAGGVPGELFF.

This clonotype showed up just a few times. The chain's CDR3 is CASSLSPYQPQHF. The CDR3 bases are TGTGCCAGCAGTTTATCGCCCTATCAGCCCCAGCATTTT. The chain joins TRBV27 to TRBJ1-5; D gene uncertain. Looked up from germline, CDR1 is MNHEY and CDR2 is SMNVEV (reference sequence). There are 13 residues in the CDR3. V dropped 0 bases and J dropped 5 bases, with 5 bases sitting between them.

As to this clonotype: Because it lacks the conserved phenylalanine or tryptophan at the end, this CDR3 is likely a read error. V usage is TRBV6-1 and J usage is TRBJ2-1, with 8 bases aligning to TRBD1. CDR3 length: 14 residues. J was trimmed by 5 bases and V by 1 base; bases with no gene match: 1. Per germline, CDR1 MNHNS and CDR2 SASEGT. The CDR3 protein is CASSEVDRDNEQFL. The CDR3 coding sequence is TGTGCCAGCAGTGAAGTGGACAGGGACAATGAGCAGTTCTTA.

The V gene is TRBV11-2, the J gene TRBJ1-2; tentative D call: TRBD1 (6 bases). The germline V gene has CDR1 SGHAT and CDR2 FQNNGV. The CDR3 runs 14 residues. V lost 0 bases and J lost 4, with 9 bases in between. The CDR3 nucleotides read TGTGCCAGCAGCTTAGACAGGACAGCCTATGGCTACACCTTC. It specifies CASSLDRTAYGYTF.

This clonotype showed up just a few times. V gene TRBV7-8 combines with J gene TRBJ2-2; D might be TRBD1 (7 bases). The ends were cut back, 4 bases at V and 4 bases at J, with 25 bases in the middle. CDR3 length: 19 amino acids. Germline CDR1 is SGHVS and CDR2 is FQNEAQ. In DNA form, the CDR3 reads TGTGCCAGCAGCTATAAGGGAGGACAGGTGCCCACCTCCACCGGGGAGCTGTTTTTT. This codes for CASSYKGGQVPTSTGELFF.

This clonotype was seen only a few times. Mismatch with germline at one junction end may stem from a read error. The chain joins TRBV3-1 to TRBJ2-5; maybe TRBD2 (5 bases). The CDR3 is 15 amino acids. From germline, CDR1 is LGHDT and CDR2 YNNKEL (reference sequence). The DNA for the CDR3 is TGTGCCAGCAGGCACCGGGGAATAACATACAATGAGCCGTTCTTC. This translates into CASRHRGITYNEPFF.

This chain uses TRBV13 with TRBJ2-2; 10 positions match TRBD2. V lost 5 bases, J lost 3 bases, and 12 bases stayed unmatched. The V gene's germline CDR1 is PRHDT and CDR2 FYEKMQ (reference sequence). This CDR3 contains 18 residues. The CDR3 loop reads CASSPAGGPATYTGELFF. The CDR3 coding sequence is TGTGCCAGCAGCCCAGCGGGAGGGCCGGCGACGTACACCGGGGAGCTGTTTTTT. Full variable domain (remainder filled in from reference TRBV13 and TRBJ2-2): AAGVIQSPRHLIKEKRETATLKCYPIPRHDTVYWYQQGPGQDPQFLISFYEKMQSDKGSIPDRFSAQQFSDYHSELNMSSLELGDSALYFCASSPAGGPATYTGELFFGEGSRLTVL.

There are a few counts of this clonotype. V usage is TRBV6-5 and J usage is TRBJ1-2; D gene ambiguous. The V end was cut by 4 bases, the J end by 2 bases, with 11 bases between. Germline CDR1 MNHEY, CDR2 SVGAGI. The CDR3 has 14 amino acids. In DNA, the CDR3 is TGTGCCAGCAGTTCCCTGGGTGGAAACTATGGCTACACCTTC. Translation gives CASSSLGGNYGYTF.

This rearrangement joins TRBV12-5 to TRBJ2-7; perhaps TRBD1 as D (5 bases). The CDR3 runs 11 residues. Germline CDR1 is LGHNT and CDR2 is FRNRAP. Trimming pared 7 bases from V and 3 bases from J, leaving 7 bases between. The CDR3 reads CASVQGYEQYF. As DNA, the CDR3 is TGTGCTAGTGTTCAGGGCTACGAGCAGTACTTC.

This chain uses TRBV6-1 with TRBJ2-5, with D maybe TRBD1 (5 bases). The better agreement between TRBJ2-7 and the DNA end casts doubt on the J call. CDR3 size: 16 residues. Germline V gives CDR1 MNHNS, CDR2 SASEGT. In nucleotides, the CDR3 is TGTGCCAGCAGTGATGGGGTTTTTGGACAAATATACGAGCAGTACTTC. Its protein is CASSDGVFGQIYEQYF.

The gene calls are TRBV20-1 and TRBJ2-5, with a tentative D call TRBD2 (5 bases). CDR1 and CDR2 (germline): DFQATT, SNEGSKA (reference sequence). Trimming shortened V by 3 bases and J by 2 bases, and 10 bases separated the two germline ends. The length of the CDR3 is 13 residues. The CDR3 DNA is TGCAGTGCTAGTCGAGGGATTCAAGAGACCCAGTACTTC. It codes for CSASRGIQETQYF.

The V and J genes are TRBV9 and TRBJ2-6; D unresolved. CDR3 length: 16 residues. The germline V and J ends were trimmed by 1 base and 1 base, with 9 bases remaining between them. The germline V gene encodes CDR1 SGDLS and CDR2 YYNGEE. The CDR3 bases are TGTGCCAGCAGCGTATTCCCCCCATCTGGGGCCAACGTCCTGACTTTC. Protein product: CASSVFPPSGANVLTF.

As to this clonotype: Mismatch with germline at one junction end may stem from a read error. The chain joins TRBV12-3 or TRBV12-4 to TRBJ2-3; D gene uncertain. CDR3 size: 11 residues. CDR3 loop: CASSPRDKQYF. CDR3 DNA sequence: TGTGCCAGCAGTCCCCGAGATAAGCAGTATTTT.

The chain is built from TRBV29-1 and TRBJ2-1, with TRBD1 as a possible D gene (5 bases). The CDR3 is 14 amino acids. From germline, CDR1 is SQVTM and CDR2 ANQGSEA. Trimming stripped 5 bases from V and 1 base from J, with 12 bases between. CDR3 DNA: TGCAGCGTTTACAGGTTTGGTTCCTACAATGAGCAGTTCTTC. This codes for CSVYRFGSYNEQFF.

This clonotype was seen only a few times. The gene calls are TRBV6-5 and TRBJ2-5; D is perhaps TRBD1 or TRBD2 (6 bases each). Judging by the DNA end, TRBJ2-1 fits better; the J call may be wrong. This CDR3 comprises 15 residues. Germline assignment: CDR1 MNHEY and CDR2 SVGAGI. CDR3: CASSSPLTGGNEQFF. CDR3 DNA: TGTGCCAGCAGTTCCCCCTTGACAGGAGGGAATGAGCAGTTCTTC.

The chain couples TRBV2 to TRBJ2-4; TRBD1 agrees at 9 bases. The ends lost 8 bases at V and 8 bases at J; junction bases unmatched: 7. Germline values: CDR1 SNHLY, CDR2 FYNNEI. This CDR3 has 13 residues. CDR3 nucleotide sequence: TGTGCCAGCGACAGGGGGTGGAAAGACATTCAGTACTTC. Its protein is CASDRGWKDIQYF.

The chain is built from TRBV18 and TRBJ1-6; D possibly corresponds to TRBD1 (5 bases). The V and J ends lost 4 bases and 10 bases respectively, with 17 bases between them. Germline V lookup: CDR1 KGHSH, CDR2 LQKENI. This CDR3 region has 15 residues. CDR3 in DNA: TGTGCCAGCTCACTGGGAGGGGCGTCCGGCTCACCCCTCCACTTT. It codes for CASSLGGASGSPLHF.

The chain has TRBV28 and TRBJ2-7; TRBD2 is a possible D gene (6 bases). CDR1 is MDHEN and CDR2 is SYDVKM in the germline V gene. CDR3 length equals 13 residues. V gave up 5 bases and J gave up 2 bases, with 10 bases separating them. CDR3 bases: TGTGCCAGCAGTGGGAGGACAACCTACGAGCAGTACTTC. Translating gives CASSGRTTYEQYF.

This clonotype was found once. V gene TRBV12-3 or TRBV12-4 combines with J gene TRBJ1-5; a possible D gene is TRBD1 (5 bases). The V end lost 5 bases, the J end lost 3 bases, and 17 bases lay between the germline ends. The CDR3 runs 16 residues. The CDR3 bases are TGTGCCAGCAGTGCGGCGGGCGCAGGGATCAATCAGCCCCAGCATTTT. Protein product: CASSAAGAGINQPQHF.

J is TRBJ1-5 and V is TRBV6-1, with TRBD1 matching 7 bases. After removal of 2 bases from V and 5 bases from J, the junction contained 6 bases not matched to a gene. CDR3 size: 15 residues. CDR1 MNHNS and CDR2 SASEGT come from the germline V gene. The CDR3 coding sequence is TGTGCCAGCAGTGAAAGGACAGGTGGGCATCAGCCCCAGCATTTT. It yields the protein CASSERTGGHQPQHF.

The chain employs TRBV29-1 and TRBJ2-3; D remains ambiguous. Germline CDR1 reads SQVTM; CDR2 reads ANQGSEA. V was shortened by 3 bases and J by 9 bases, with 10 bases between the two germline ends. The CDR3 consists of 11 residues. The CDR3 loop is CSVDSQTTQYF. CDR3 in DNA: TGCAGCGTTGATAGCCAGACCACGCAGTATTTT.

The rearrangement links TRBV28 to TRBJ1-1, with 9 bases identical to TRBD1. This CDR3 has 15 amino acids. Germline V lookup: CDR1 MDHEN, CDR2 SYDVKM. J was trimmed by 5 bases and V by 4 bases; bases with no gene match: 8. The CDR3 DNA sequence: TGTGCCAGCAGTTCTCCCACAGGGGGCAGAACTGAAGCTTTCTTT. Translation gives CASSSPTGGRTEAFF. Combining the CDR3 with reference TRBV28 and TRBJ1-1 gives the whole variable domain DVKVTQSSRYLVKRTGEKVFLECVQDMDHENMFWYRQDPGLGLRLIYFSYDVKMKEKGDIPEGYSVSREKKERFSLILESASTNQTSMYLCASSSPTGGRTEAFFGQGTRLTVV.

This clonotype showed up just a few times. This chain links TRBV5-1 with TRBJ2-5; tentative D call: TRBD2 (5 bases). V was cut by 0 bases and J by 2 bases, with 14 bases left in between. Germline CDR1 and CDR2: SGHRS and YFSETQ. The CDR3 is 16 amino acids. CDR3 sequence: CASSLAVAGLQETQYF. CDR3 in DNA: TGCGCCAGCAGCTTGGCCGTCGCCGGACTTCAAGAGACCCAGTACTTC.

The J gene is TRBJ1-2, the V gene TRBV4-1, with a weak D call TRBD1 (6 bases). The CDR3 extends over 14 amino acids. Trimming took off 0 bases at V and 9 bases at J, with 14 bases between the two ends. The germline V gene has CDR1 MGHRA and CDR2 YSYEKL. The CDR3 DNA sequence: TGCGCCAGCAGCCAAGACCAGGGGCGGACGAGCTACACCTTC. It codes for CASSQDQGRTSYTF.

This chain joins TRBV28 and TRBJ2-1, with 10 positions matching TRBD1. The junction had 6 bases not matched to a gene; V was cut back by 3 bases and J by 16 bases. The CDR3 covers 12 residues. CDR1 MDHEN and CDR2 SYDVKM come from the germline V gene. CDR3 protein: CASSFDGQGEFF. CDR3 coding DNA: TGTGCCAGCAGTTTCGATGGACAGGGGGAATTCTTC. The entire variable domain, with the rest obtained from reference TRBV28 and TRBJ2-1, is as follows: DVKVTQSSRYLVKRTGEKVFLECVQDMDHENMFWYRQDPGLGLRLIYFSYDVKMKEKGDIPEGYSVSREKKERFSLILESASTNQTSMYLCASSFDGQGEFFGPGTRLTVL.